This T cell receptor beta chain was found in a study of blood T cell repertoires in COVID-19. The trim removed 5 bases at V and 4 bases at J, leaving 4 bases unmatched. The CDR3 spans 14 residues. The germline V gene encodes CDR1 LNHDA and CDR2 SQIVND (reference sequence). Original analysis: Reference gene primer amplification gave estimated nucleated cell counts. Measured with immunoSEQ multiplex PCR; TCRdb has only the in-frame clones, and not every one. V, J and clone size reflect that table, while D and trimming were determined from the DNA. The table lists some 220,000 clones, around four fifths of them singletons.

Sequenced: peripheral blood. The TCR was taken from a man over 45 with acute or convalescent COVID-19. V usage is TRBV19 and J usage is TRBJ2-3, with 9 nucleotides matching TRBD2. The CDR3 DNA follows: TGTGCCAGTAGTTTCCAGCGGGGGGCAGATACGCAGTATTTT. Its protein is CASSFQRGADTQYF.